One sample yielded the 31 T cell receptor beta chains listed below, sequenced in a study of early T cells in non-severe SARS-CoV-2 infection. MiXCR was run by TCRdb on the 5' RACE reads, yielding one entry per CDR3 protein. The sample yields under 95,000 distinct CDR3 sequences, about 16% seen once. What was sequenced was whole blood. These receptors came from an adult who was a healthcare worker with PCR-confirmed SARS-CoV-2 infection or an uninfected control (not recorded which).

This clonotype has just a few counts. CDR3 sequence reads: CSANRDSNTNEQFF. DNA of the CDR3: TGCAGCGCAAATCGGGACAGCAATACTAATGAGCAGTTCTTC. The chain recombines TRBV29-1 with TRBJ2-1, with TRBD1 matching over 7 bases. Germline values: CDR1 SQVTM, CDR2 ANQGSEA. V shed 7 bases, J shed 7 bases, and the junction held 13 bases outside the gene matches. This CDR3 has 14 amino acids.

The table lists this clonotype with a few counts. The chain combines TRBV5-1 with TRBJ1-1, with D possibly TRBD1 on 6 matching bases. Trimming took off 7 bases at V and 1 base at J, with 14 bases between the two ends. This CDR3 region has 14 residues. Germline V gene sequence: CDR1 SGHRS, CDR2 YFSETQ. The CDR3 loop is CASRGQLKNTEAFF. The CDR3 DNA is TGCGCCAGCCGAGGACAGCTAAAGAACACTGAAGCTTTCTTT. The entire variable domain, with the rest obtained from reference TRBV5-1 and TRBJ1-1, is as follows: KAGVTQTPRYLIKTRGQQVTLSCSPISGHRSVSWYQQTPGQGLQFLFEYFSETQRNKGNFPGRFSGRQFSNSRSEMNVSTLELGDSALYLCASRGQLKNTEAFFGQGTRLTVV.

The table lists this clonotype with many counts. V is TRBV15 and J is TRBJ2-3; possible D gene TRBD1, 6 bases. The CDR3 covers 15 residues. The germline V gene has CDR1 LNHNV and CDR2 YYDKDF (reference sequence). Trimming removed 5 bases at V and 0 bases at J, with 12 bases between. The CDR3 bases are TGTGCCACCAGCGGGTACAGGGAGAGCACAGATACGCAGTATTTT. This codes for CATSGYRESTDTQYF.

This clonotype was seen only a few times. The chain employs TRBV29-1 and TRBJ1-1; no clear D gene. With 7 bases removed from V and 3 bases from J, the gap between germline ends came to 18 bases. The CDR3 is made up of 14 amino acids. The V gene's germline CDR1 is SQVTM and CDR2 ANQGSEA. CDR3 DNA sequence: TGCAGCGGGCATCGGGCAGAACTTCACACTGAAGCTTTCTTT. This gives the protein CSGHRAELHTEAFF.

At least ten counts were recorded for this clonotype. The rearrangement uses TRBV20-1 and TRBJ2-7, with D hard to call. Germline V gene lookup returns CDR1 DFQATT and CDR2 SNEGSKA (reference sequence). V dropped 5 bases and J dropped 5 bases, with 7 bases sitting between them. This CDR3 has 10 amino acids. For the CDR3, the DNA is TGCAGTGCTTACCGGGACGAGCAGTACTTC. Translation: CSAYRDEQYF.

The chain recombines TRBV5-1 with TRBJ2-1, with 12 nucleotides matching TRBD2. V was pared by 2 bases and J by 0 bases, with 9 bases of the junction left unmatched. The CDR3 totals 19 residues. Germline CDR1 and CDR2: SGHRS and YFSETQ. The CDR3 here is CASSLRPGLAGSSYNEQFF. DNA of the CDR3: TGCGCCAGCAGCTTACGACCGGGACTAGCGGGCAGCTCCTACAATGAGCAGTTCTTC.

This chain links TRBV11-2 with TRBJ2-1; D perhaps matches TRBD2 (6 bases). Germline CDR1 reads SGHAT; CDR2 reads FQNNGV. The CDR3 totals 16 residues. V lost 4 bases and J lost 4, with 17 bases in between. CDR3: CASSSRTGTPYNEQFF. The CDR3 coding sequence is TGTGCCAGCAGCTCACGAACCGGGACTCCATACAATGAGCAGTTCTTC.

This clonotype came up many times. The chain has TRBV20-1 and TRBJ2-3, with TRBD2 matching 8 bases. The CDR3 runs to 13 residues. Trimming took 4 bases from V and 3 from J; bases not matched to a gene: 3. Germline V CDR1 and CDR2: DFQATT, SNEGSKA (reference sequence). CDR3 nucleotides: TGCAGTGCTATACTAGCGGAGACAGATACGCAGTATTTT. Translated, it gives CSAILAETDTQYF.

The chain links TRBV28 to TRBJ2-1, with 8 bases identical to TRBD2. The germline CDR1 and CDR2 sequences are MDHEN and SYDVKM. The CDR3 has 13 residues. With V trimmed by 5 bases and J by 8 bases, 5 bases remained unmatched. The DNA for the CDR3 is TGTGCCAGCAGTAGCGGGAGTAGGGATGAGCAGTTCTTC. It translates to CASSSGSRDEQFF.

V gene TRBV15 combines with J gene TRBJ1-2, with D unclear. Trimming cost V 8 bases and J 0 bases, with 16 bases left between them. CDR3 length equals 15 residues. Germline V gene sequence: CDR1 LNHNV, CDR2 YYDKDF (reference sequence). CDR3 in amino acids: CATASSPTSNYGYTF. The CDR3 nucleotides are TGTGCCACCGCCTCCAGCCCCACTTCTAACTATGGCTACACCTTC.

This chain uses TRBV12-3 or TRBV12-4 with TRBJ1-2; possible D gene TRBD1, 6 bases. CDR3 size: 14 residues. Between the trimmed V and J ends, which lost 3 bases and 4 bases, there was a span of 12 bases. CDR3 bases: TGTGCCAGCAGTTTTCTTGGGGGGGCCTATGGCTACACCTTC. It is translated as CASSFLGGAYGYTF.

This clonotype was seen a few times. The chain is built from TRBV7-9 and TRBJ2-1, with D tentatively TRBD1 or TRBD2 (5 bases each). Germline V CDR1 and CDR2: SEHNR, FQNEAQ (reference sequence). The V and J ends lost 0 bases and 7 bases respectively, with 13 bases between them. This CDR3 has 15 amino acids. CDR3 DNA sequence: TGTGCCAGCAGCTTAGCCCCAGCTGAGGGGAATGAGCAGTTCTTC. It specifies CASSLAPAEGNEQFF.

This clonotype was observed a handful of times. This CDR3 is CATSDSSLGDNEQFF. CDR3 nucleotides: TGTGCCACCAGTGATAGCTCCCTAGGAGACAATGAGCAGTTCTTC. V gene TRBV24-1 combines with J gene TRBJ2-1; D is uncertain. Germline values: CDR1 KGHDR, CDR2 SFDVKD. This CDR3 has 15 residues. The V end was cut by 3 bases, the J end by 5 bases, with 13 bases between.

In its sample, this clonotype was seen a few times. The CDR3 coding sequence is TGTGCCAGCAGCCCACCCCCCGGGACAGGGTCGATGTTTTTT. Its translation is CASSPPPGTGSMFF. This rearrangement joins TRBV7-2 to TRBJ2-2; TRBD1 matches at 9 bases. CDR1 is SGHTA, CDR2 FQGNSA, per germline. The CDR3 has 14 residues. V lost 5 bases to trimming and J lost 15 bases; unmatched junction nucleotides: 13.

In its sample, this clonotype was seen a few times. The chain uses TRBV7-9 and TRBJ2-1; TRBD1 might be the D (5 bases). Germline CDR1 SEHNR, CDR2 FQNEAQ (reference sequence). The CDR3 is 16 residues long. Trimming removed 3 bases at V and 12 bases at J, with 24 bases between. The CDR3 DNA sequence: TGTGCCAGCAGCTTTAAGTCACAAGGGGCAGCCTCAGGGCAGTTCTTC. Protein: CASSFKSQGAASGQFF. The whole variable domain, filled in from reference TRBV7-9 and TRBJ2-1, reads DTGVSQNPRHKITKRGQNVTFRCDPISEHNRLYWYRQTLGQGPEFLTYFQNEAQLEKSRLLSDRFSAERPKGSFSTLEIQRTEQGDSAMYLCASSFKSQGAASGQFFGPGTRLTVL.

This clonotype was seen a few times. This sequence joins TRBV20-1 and TRBJ1-3, with D perhaps matching TRBD1 (6 bases). Trimming shortened V by 4 bases and J by 2 bases, and 9 bases separated the two germline ends. The CDR3 spans 13 residues. The V gene's germline CDR1 is DFQATT and CDR2 SNEGSKA (reference sequence). This chain's CDR3 is CSAIGTTGNTIYF. The DNA for the CDR3 is TGCAGTGCTATTGGGACAACTGGAAACACCATATATTTT.

This clonotype was found many times. CDR3 sequence (DNA): TGTGCCAGCAGTTGGCTCCGGGCCCAGGGCTATCAGCCCCAGCATTTT. Protein: CASSWLRAQGYQPQHF. The chain is built from TRBV6-6 and TRBJ1-5, with a possible D match to TRBD1 (5 bases). Germline loops: CDR1 MNHNY, CDR2 SVGAGI (reference sequence). The ends were cut back, 4 bases at V and 5 bases at J, with 18 bases in the middle. The CDR3 consists of 16 residues.

This chain uses TRBV28 with TRBJ2-7; D is unresolved. The CDR3 runs to 12 residues. Germline CDR1 MDHEN, CDR2 SYDVKM. Trimming stripped 6 bases from V and 2 bases from J, with 8 bases between. The CDR3 bases are TGTGCCAGCAGCATACTCGCCTACGAGCAGTACTTC. Translation: CASSILAYEQYF.

This clonotype occurred a few times. The rearrangement joins TRBV6-2 or TRBV6-3 to TRBJ2-7; weak D call: TRBD1 (5 bases). V gave up 2 bases and J gave up 3 bases, with 8 bases separating them. The CDR3 runs to 13 residues. Germline assignment: CDR1 MNHEY and CDR2 SVGEGT. DNA for the CDR3: TGTGCCAGCAGTTACAGGACATACTACGAGCAGTACTTC. Amino acids: CASSYRTYYEQYF.

This clonotype has only one observation. The J gene is TRBJ2-1, the V gene TRBV28, with a possible D match to TRBD2 (6 bases). Trimming pared 6 bases from V and 10 bases from J, leaving 19 bases between. The CDR3 has 14 residues. The germline V gene encodes CDR1 MDHEN and CDR2 SYDVKM. CDR3 sequence: CASSLTGRGREQFF. In DNA, the CDR3 is TGTGCCAGCAGCCTCACCGGGAGAGGACGCGAGCAGTTCTTC. The full variable domain, in which reference TRBV28 and TRBJ2-1 provide the parts outside the CDR3, is DVKVTQSSRYLVKRTGEKVFLECVQDMDHENMFWYRQDPGLGLRLIYFSYDVKMKEKGDIPEGYSVSREKKERFSLILESASTNQTSMYLCASSLTGRGREQFFGPGTRLTVL.

This clonotype came up a few times. This chain uses TRBV11-2 with TRBJ2-1; 9 nucleotides agree with TRBD2. V trimming: 4 bases; J trimming: 0 bases; junction bases outside the gene matches: 10. The CDR3 is 18 amino acids. Germline V gene sequence: CDR1 SGHAT, CDR2 FQNNGV. The CDR3: CASSSGLALLSSYNEQFF. CDR3 in DNA: TGTGCCAGCAGCTCGGGACTAGCTTTACTAAGCTCCTACAATGAGCAGTTCTTC.

V usage is TRBV20-1 and J usage is TRBJ2-3; D may be TRBD2 (6 bases). The germline V and J ends were trimmed by 8 bases and 4 bases, with 16 bases remaining between them. CDR3 length: 13 amino acids. Germline V CDR1 and CDR2: DFQATT, SNEGSKA (reference sequence). CDR3 coding DNA: TGCAGTTCCGGGAGATCGGGCCCAGATACGCAGTATTTT. Amino acid sequence: CSSGRSGPDTQYF.

This clonotype turned up a few times. The chain carries TRBV25-1 and TRBJ2-5, with D tentatively TRBD1 or TRBD2 (5 bases each). The V gene lost 2 bases and the J gene lost 7 bases, with 14 bases spanning the gap. Germline CDR1 is MGHDK and CDR2 is SYGVNS. CDR3 length: 14 amino acids. The CDR3 region is CASSETRWQGTQYF. The CDR3 DNA follows: TGTGCCAGCAGTGAAACTAGGTGGCAGGGGACCCAGTACTTC.

The chain has TRBV29-1 and TRBJ2-5; D ambiguous. The germline V gene has CDR1 SQVTM and CDR2 ANQGSEA. This CDR3 has 13 amino acids. Deletions cut 5 bases from V and 0 bases from J, with 10 bases between. CDR3 coding DNA: TGCAGCGTTTTAAACGGGTACCAAGAGACCCAGTACTTC. Amino acids: CSVLNGYQETQYF.

V is TRBV7-2 and J is TRBJ2-5, with D uncertain. The CDR3 extends over 15 amino acids. Between the trimmed V and J ends, which lost 2 bases and 0 bases, there was a span of 10 bases. Germline values: CDR1 SGHTA, CDR2 FQGNSA. The CDR3: CASSLNWMYQETQYF. The CDR3, as DNA: TGTGCCAGCAGCTTAAACTGGATGTACCAAGAGACCCAGTACTTC.

This sequence joins TRBV12-3 or TRBV12-4 and TRBJ2-7; no definite D call. The CDR3 contains 15 residues. V dropped 8 bases and J dropped 1 base, with 18 bases sitting between them. CDR3 sequence (DNA): TGTGCCAGCCAGAAACACACTGAAGGGTCCTACGAGCAGTACTTC. The encoded protein is CASQKHTEGSYEQYF.

The chain is built from TRBV24-1 and TRBJ2-1, with 11 bases matching TRBD2. The CDR3 runs to 16 residues. V lost 7 bases, J lost 8 bases, and 12 bases stayed unmatched. The germline CDR1 and CDR2 sequences are KGHDR and SFDVKD. CDR3 region: CATSNPLAGGRDEQFF. The CDR3 DNA follows: TGTGCCACCAGCAACCCTCTAGCGGGAGGTCGGGATGAGCAGTTCTTC.

This clonotype came up many times. The genes are TRBV9 and TRBJ2-1, with TRBD1 matching 9 bases. This CDR3 is 15 amino acids long. The junction had 8 bases not matched to a gene; V was cut back by 4 bases and J by 6 bases. CDR1 is SGDLS, CDR2 YYNGEE, per germline. The CDR3 reads CASSSWTGVSNEQFF. The CDR3 DNA is TGTGCCAGCAGCTCCTGGACAGGGGTGAGCAATGAGCAGTTCTTC.

The rearrangement uses TRBV21-1 and TRBJ2-7; the listed D gene, TRBD2, was not tested against the DNA. TRBV21-1 is deemed a pseudogene. This CDR3 is built from 15 residues. In nucleotides, the CDR3 is TGTGCCAGCAGCAAATTCCATGGGCCAGCCTACGAGCAGTACTTC. As protein: CASSKFHGPAYEQYF.

The gene calls are TRBV20-1 and TRBJ2-1; D gene uncertain. The ends were cut back, 5 bases at V and 0 bases at J, with 20 bases in the middle. Germline lookup yields CDR1 DFQATT and CDR2 SNEGSKA (reference sequence). This CDR3 has 17 amino acids. In nucleotides, the CDR3 is TGCAGTGCTTCCGCGCGGCGGCCTATGAGCTCCTACAATGAGCAGTTCTTC. Its translation is CSASARRPMSSYNEQFF.

In this sample, this clonotype turned up many times. As DNA, the CDR3 is TGCGCCAGCAGTGACGGTGGGATAAACACTGAAGCTTTCTTT. It codes for CASSDGGINTEAFF. The V call is TRBV10-1, the J call TRBJ1-1; D is unclear. The CDR3 spans 14 residues. CDR1 WNHNN and CDR2 SYGVQD come from the germline V gene (reference sequence). Trimming stripped 3 bases from V and 2 bases from J, with 10 bases between.